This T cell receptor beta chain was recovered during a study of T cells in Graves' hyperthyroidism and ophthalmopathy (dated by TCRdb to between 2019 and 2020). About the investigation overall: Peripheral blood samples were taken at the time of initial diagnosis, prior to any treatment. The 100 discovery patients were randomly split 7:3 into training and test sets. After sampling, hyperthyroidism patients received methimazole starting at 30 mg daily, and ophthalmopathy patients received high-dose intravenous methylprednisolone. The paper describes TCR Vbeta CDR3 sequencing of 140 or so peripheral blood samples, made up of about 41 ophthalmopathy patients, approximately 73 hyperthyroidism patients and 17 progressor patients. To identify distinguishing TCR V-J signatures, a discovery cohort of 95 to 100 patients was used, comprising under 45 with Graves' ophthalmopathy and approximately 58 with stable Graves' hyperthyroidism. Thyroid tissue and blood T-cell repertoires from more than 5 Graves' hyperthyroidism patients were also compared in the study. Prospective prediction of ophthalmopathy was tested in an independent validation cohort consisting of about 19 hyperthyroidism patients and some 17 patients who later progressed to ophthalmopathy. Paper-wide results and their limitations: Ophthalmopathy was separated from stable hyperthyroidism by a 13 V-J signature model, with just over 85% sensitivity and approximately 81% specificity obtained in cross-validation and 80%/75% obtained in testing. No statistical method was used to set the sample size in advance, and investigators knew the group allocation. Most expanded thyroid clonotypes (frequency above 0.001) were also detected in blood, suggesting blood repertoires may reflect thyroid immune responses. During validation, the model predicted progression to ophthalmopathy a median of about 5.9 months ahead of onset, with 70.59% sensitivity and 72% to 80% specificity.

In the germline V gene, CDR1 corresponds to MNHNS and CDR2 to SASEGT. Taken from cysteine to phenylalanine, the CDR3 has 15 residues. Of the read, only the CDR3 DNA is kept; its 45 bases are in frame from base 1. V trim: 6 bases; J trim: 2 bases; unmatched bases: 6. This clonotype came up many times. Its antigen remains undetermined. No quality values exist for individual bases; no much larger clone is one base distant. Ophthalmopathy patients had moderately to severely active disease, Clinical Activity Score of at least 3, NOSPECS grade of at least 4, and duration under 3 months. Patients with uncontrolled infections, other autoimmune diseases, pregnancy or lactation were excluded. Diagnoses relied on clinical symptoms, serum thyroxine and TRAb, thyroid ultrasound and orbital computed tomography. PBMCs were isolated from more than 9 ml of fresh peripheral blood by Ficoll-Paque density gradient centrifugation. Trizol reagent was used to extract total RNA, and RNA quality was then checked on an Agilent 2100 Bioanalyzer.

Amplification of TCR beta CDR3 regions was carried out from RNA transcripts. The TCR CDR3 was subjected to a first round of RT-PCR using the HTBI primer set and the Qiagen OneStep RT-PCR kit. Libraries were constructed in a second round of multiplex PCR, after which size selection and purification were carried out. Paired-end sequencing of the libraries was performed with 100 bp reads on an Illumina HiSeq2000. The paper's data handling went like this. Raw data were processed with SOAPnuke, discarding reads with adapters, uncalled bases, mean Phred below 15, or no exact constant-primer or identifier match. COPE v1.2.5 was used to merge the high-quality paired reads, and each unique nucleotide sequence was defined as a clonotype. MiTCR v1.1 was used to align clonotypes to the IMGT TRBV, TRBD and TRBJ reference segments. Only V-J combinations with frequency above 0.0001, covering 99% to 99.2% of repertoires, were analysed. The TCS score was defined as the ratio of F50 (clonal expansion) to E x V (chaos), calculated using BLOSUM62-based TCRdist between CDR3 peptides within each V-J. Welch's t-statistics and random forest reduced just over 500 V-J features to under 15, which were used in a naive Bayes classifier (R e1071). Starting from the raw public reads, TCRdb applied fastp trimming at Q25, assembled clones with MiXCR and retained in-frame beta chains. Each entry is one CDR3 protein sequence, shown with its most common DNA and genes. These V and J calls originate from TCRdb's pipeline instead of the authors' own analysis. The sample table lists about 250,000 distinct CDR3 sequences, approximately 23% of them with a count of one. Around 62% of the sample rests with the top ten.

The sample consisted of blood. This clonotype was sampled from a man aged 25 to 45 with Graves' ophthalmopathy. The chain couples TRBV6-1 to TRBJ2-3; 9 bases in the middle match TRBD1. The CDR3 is CASSATGGNTDTQYF. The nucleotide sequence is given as TGTGCCAGCAGCGCCACAGGGGGCAACACAGATACGCAGTATTTT.